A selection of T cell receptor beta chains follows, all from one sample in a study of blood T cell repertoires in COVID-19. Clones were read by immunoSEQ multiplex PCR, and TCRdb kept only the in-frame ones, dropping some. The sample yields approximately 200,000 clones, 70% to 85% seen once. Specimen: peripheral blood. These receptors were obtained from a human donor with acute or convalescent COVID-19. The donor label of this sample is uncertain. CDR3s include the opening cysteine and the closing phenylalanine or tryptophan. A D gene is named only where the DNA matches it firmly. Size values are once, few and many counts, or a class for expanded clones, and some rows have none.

CASSIDHDRAAKNIQYF	TGTGCCAGTAGTATAGATCATGACAGGGCGGCCAAAAACATTCAGTACTTC	TRBV19	TRBJ2-4	TRBD1	NA
CASRTTGWTYNEQFF	TGTGCCAGTAGAACGACAGGGTGGACATACAATGAGCAGTTCTTC	TRBV19	TRBJ2-1	TRBD1	NA
CASSPGLAGDEQYF	TGTGCCAGCAGCCCGGGACTAGCGGGAGACGAGCAGTACTTC	TRBV7-2	TRBJ2-7	TRBD2	NA
CASSLFSSGVDSPLHF	TGTGCCAGCAGTTTATTTTCTTCGGGGGTTGACTCACCCCTCCACTTT	TRBV27	TRBJ1-6	NA	NA
CASSPRLAGADTQYF	TGCGCCAGCAGCCCCCGACTAGCGGGAGCAGATACGCAGTATTTT	TRBV5-1	TRBJ2-3	TRBD2	NA
CASSLVEAGGYTF	TGTGCCAGCAGTTTAGTGGAAGCGGGGGGCTACACCTTC	TRBV28	TRBJ1-2	NA	once
CASSPGTEMNTEAFF	TGCGCCAGCAGCCCTGGGACAGAGATGAACACTGAAGCTTTCTTT	TRBV5-1	TRBJ1-1	TRBD1	NA
CASRVSSGGTDTQYF	TGTGCCAGTAGAGTCTCTAGCGGGGGCACAGATACGCAGTATTTT	TRBV19	TRBJ2-3	TRBD2	NA
CASRRGDTQYF	TGTGCCAGCAGACGGGGAGATACGCAGTATTTT	TRBV12-3/TRBV12-4	TRBJ2-3	NA	NA
CASSYSGLAGVWEQFF	TGTGCCAGCAGTTACTCGGGACTAGCGGGAGTATGGGAGCAGTTCTTC	TRBV6-5	TRBJ2-1	TRBD2	NA
CASSPPEFSGANVLTF	TGTGCCAGCTCACCCCCAGAATTCTCTGGGGCCAACGTCCTGACTTTC	TRBV18	TRBJ2-6	NA	few
CASSHSWGIAAEAFF	TGTGCCAGCAGCCACTCGTGGGGGATAGCGGCTGAAGCTTTCTTT	TRBV27	TRBJ1-1	NA	NA
CASSLRAWDSSNSPLHF	TGTGCCAGCAGTTTAAGGGCTTGGGACAGTAGTAATTCACCCCTCCACTTT	TRBV27	TRBJ1-6	TRBD1	NA
CASSWRGETQYF	TGTGCCAGCAGTTGGCGGGGAGAGACCCAGTACTTC	TRBV6-2/TRBV6-3	TRBJ2-5	NA	NA
CASSPAGEVSPEQYF	TGTGCCAGCAGCCCTGCGGGGGAGGTCTCGCCCGAGCAGTACTTC	TRBV21-1	TRBJ2-7	NA	NA
CASSEPSRGTYEQYF	TGTGCCAGCAGTGAACCTTCCCGGGGGACCTACGAGCAGTACTTC	TRBV25-1	TRBJ2-7	NA	NA
CASTTSGAYGTDTQYF	TGTGCCAGCACAACCAGCGGGGCTTATGGGACAGATACGCAGTATTTT	TRBV18	TRBJ2-3	TRBD2	NA
CASGPGGWTDTQYF	TGTGCCAGTGGGCCGGGGGGTTGGACAGATACGCAGTATTTT	TRBV7-9	TRBJ2-3	TRBD2	NA
CASSYRAEQYF	TGTGCCAGCAGCTACAGGGCCGAGCAGTACTTC	TRBV11-1	TRBJ2-7	NA	NA
CSAKKETQYF	TGCAGTGCCAAAAAAGAGACCCAGTACTTC	TRBV20-1	TRBJ2-5	NA	few
CASSLGGLASSYNEQFF	TGCGCCAGCAGCTTGGGGGGACTAGCCAGCTCCTACAATGAGCAGTTCTTC	TRBV5-1	TRBJ2-1	TRBD2	NA
CASSSGLRQFF	TGTGCCAGCAGCTCGGGACTACGTCAGTTCTTC	TRBV7-2	TRBJ2-1	TRBD2	once
CASSIRGYEQYF	TGTGCCAGTAGTATAAGGGGGTACGAGCAGTACTTC	TRBV19	TRBJ2-7	NA	NA
CASSQVGGGTDTQYF	TGTGCCAGCAGCCAAGTGGGAGGCGGCACAGATACGCAGTATTTT	TRBV7-9	TRBJ2-3	NA	NA